These 16 T cell receptor beta chains were sequenced from one sample in a study of T cell responses to AZD1222 COVID-19 vaccine. Clones were sequenced by immunoSEQ multiplex PCR, and TCRdb holds only the in-frame ones, with some missing. The table shows tens of thousands of clones, with 88% occurring only once. The sample here was peripheral blood, taken 28 days after the second dose of the MenACWY control vaccine. The origin of the receptors is an adult who received the MenACWY meningococcal vaccine as a control.

The chain couples TRBV9 to TRBJ2-1, with a weak D call TRBD2 (6 bases). The V gene lost 4 bases and the J gene lost 4 bases, with 18 bases spanning the gap. Germline CDR1 reads SGDLS; CDR2 reads YYNGEE. The CDR3 is 16 residues long. CDR3 amino acids: CASSPRATGEYNEQFF. CDR3 nucleotides: TGTGCCAGCAGCCCCCGGGCTACGGGGGAGTACAATGAGCAGTTCTTC.

This clone was recorded only once. The chain is built from TRBV19 and TRBJ2-6, with 9 bases identical to TRBD1. The CDR3 extends over 19 amino acids. V lost 4 bases to trimming and J lost 1 base; unmatched junction nucleotides: 11. Germline-derived CDR1 and CDR2 are LNHDA and SQIVND (reference sequence). The CDR3 spells CASSKGQGRLRSGANVLTF. For the CDR3, the DNA is TGTGCCAGTAGTAAGGGACAGGGTCGCCTACGGTCTGGGGCCAACGTCCTGACTTTC.

This chain connects TRBV10-3 to TRBJ2-2; D call uncertain. V was trimmed by 0 bases and J by 8 bases, leaving 7 bases between them. The CDR3 spans 13 residues. Germline CDR1 ENHRY, CDR2 SYGVKD. DNA for the CDR3: TGTGCCATCAGTGAGTCGATCCCGGGGGAGCTGTTTTTT. This codes for CAISESIPGELFF.

This sequence joins TRBV6-4 and TRBJ2-2; D call uncertain. V lost 0 bases to trimming and J lost 7 bases, with 6 bases between them. Looked up from germline, CDR1 is MRHNA and CDR2 is SNTAGT. The CDR3 loop spans 13 amino acids. The CDR3, as DNA: TGTGCCAGCAGTGACTCAGCCGTCGGGGAGCTGTTTTTT. Its protein is CASSDSAVGELFF.

This clone appeared a few times. The chain is built from TRBV4-1 and TRBJ1-6; D not resolved. V was shortened by 6 bases and J by 13 bases, with 19 bases between the two germline ends. The CDR3 length is 14 residues. CDR1 is MGHRA, CDR2 YSYEKL, per germline. The DNA for the CDR3 is TGCGCCAGCAGTACCCCCCTTTCTGGCGGGCCCCTCCACTTT. This encodes CASSTPLSGGPLHF.

The rearrangement joins TRBV27 to TRBJ2-3; D is unresolved. This CDR3 comprises 15 residues. Per the germline V gene, CDR1 is MNHEY and CDR2 is SMNVEV (reference sequence). The V end was cut by 2 bases, the J end by 2 bases, with 11 bases between. The CDR3 loop reads CASSLGSYSTDTQYF. CDR3 nucleotides: TGTGCCAGCAGTTTAGGATCCTATTCCACAGATACGCAGTATTTT.

This chain connects TRBV4-2 to TRBJ2-5, with 10 positions matching TRBD2. This CDR3 is 17 amino acids long. The trim removed 1 base at V and 5 bases at J, leaving 10 bases unmatched. CDR1 LGHNA and CDR2 YNFKEQ come from the germline V gene. The CDR3 bases are TGTGCCAGCAGCCAAGGCCCGATAGCGGGAGGTGGTGAGACCCAGTACTTC. Protein sequence: CASSQGPIAGGGETQYF.

The gene calls are TRBV9 and TRBJ2-7, with D possibly being TRBD1 (7 bases). Germline V lookup: CDR1 SGDLS, CDR2 YYNGEE. This CDR3 region has 14 residues. The V gene lost 4 bases and the J gene lost 4 bases, with 15 bases spanning the gap. CDR3 nucleotide sequence: TGTGCCAGCAGCTCAGGGGGGTCTTCGTACGAGCAGTACTTC. Its protein is CASSSGGSSYEQYF.

The rearrangement uses TRBV19 and TRBJ2-6; D remains ambiguous. The CDR3 is made up of 18 amino acids. CDR1 LNHDA and CDR2 SQIVND come from the germline V gene (reference sequence). V gave up 2 bases and J gave up 1 base, with 15 bases separating them. The CDR3 loop reads CASSISGGPSSGANVLTF. For the CDR3, the DNA is TGTGCCAGTAGTATAAGTGGCGGACCATCTTCTGGGGCCAACGTCCTGACTTTC.

V usage is TRBV7-9 and J usage is TRBJ2-7; 9 nucleotides align to TRBD1. There are 14 residues in the CDR3. The germline V gene has CDR1 SEHNR and CDR2 FQNEAQ (reference sequence). V lost 8 bases and J lost 5; bases outside the gene matches: 10. CDR3 residues: CASGYRDRVNEQYF. For the CDR3, the DNA is TGTGCCAGCGGTTACCGGGACAGGGTTAACGAGCAGTACTTC.

The J gene is TRBJ1-1, the V gene TRBV7-2; D ambiguous. With 0 bases removed from V and 5 bases from J, the gap between germline ends came to 13 bases. The CDR3 loop spans 15 amino acids. Germline V gene data show CDR1 as SGHTA and CDR2 as FQGNSA. The CDR3 nucleotides read TGTGCCAGCAGCTTAGCGGATGGAGGGAGGACTGAAGCTTTCTTT. Translated: CASSLADGGRTEAFF.

The chain has TRBV30 and TRBJ1-1, with unresolved D. Germline V gene sequence: CDR1 GTSNPN, CDR2 SVGIG (reference sequence). Between the trimmed V and J ends, which lost 7 bases and 1 base, there was a span of 19 bases. This CDR3 contains 15 residues. The DNA of the CDR3 is TGTGCCTCTTCGACCCACCTTTCGGGGAACACTGAAGCTTTCTTT. Encoded protein: CASSTHLSGNTEAFF.

The V gene is TRBV19, the J gene TRBJ2-1, with TRBD2 matching 16 bases. V was pared by 7 bases and J by 0 bases, with 9 bases of the junction left unmatched. The CDR3 loop spans 19 amino acids. Germline loops: CDR1 LNHDA, CDR2 SQIVND (reference sequence). CDR3 residues: CASTPGLAGGPSSYNEQFF. The DNA of the CDR3 is TGTGCCAGTACCCCGGGACTAGCGGGAGGGCCCAGCTCCTACAATGAGCAGTTCTTC.

J is TRBJ1-4 and V is TRBV11-2, with D tentatively TRBD1 (5 bases). This CDR3 region has 13 residues. CDR1 and CDR2 (germline): SGHAT, FQNNGV. The V gene lost 4 bases and the J gene lost 10 bases, with 13 bases spanning the gap. This CDR3 is CASSSPPRGKLFF. The DNA for the CDR3 is TGTGCCAGCAGCTCCCCTCCAAGGGGAAAACTGTTTTTT. Full variable domain (outside the CDR3, taken from reference TRBV11-2 and TRBJ1-4): EAGVAQSPRYKIIEKRQSVAFWCNPISGHATLYWYQQILGQGPKLLIQFQNNGVVDDSQLPKDRFSAERLKGVDSTLKIQPAKLEDSAVYLCASSSPPRGKLFFGSGTQLSVL.

V gene TRBV11-2 combines with J gene TRBJ2-7; 10 nucleotides line up with TRBD2. The CDR3 totals 15 residues. The germline V gene encodes CDR1 SGHAT and CDR2 FQNNGV. The V segment lost 4 bases and the J segment 3 bases; nucleotides outside the gene matches: 6. The CDR3 coding sequence is TGTGCCAGCAGCTCGCTCGCTAGCGGGAGCTACGAGCAGTACTTC. Its translation is CASSSLASGSYEQYF.

The chain employs TRBV2 and TRBJ2-5, with D possibly called TRBD1 or TRBD2 (5 bases each). This CDR3 has 13 amino acids. Per germline, CDR1 SNHLY and CDR2 FYNNEI. V was pared by 6 bases and J by 5 bases, with 13 bases between. Here the CDR3 reads CASRGVFRETQYF. The CDR3, as DNA: TGTGCCAGCAGGGGGGTGTTCAGGGAGACCCAGTACTTC.